This T cell receptor beta chain was retrieved from a study of T cell repertoires in cytomegalovirus infection. Study-wide background: CMV epitopes used comprised recently identified HLA-C-restricted ones and well-studied HLA-B-restricted ones.

Trimming left V 4 bases short and J 4 bases short, with 22 bases between. The CDR3 consists of 17 residues. In germline, CDR1 is SGHKS, CDR2 YYEKEE (reference sequence). Remarks on this clonotype: The antigen remains unidentified.

TCRdb processed the reads anew with MiXCR; each CDR3 protein has one entry. Of a few hundred thousand distinct CDR3 sequences listed, 35% to 50% are singletons. The input for sequencing was cultured PBMCs, taken from culture after CMV antigen stimulation. The chain links TRBV5-5 to TRBJ2-3; D gene unclear. The TCR comes from a human donor in good health (CMV status not recorded). Some clones in this sample may be carry-over from other donors' samples. The CDR3 loop is CASSLPSGPALADTQYF. The CDR3 region has the DNA TGTGCCAGCAGCCTGCCGTCGGGTCCGGCCCTTGCAGATACGCAGTATTTT. Together with reference TRBV5-5 and TRBJ2-3, the CDR3 gives the full variable domain: DAGVTQSPTHLIKTRGQQVTLRCSPISGHKSVSWYQQVLGQGPQFIFQYYEKEERGRGNFPDRFSARQFPNYSSELNVNALLLGDSALYLCASSLPSGPALADTQYFGPGTRLTVL.